The clone carrying this T cell receptor (beta chain) was seen only once. The data belong to a study of T cell changes during pregnancy in multiple sclerosis. Only in-frame clones appear in the TCRdb table, and some are missing; sequencing was by immunoSEQ multiplex PCR. The data show about 35,000 clones, almost 95% seen once. The clonotype was recovered from a female donor in good health, enrolled as a control in a pregnancy study. The sequencing used CD4+ T cells from peripheral blood mononuclear cells, collected in the third trimester of pregnancy.

CDR3 sequence (DNA): TGCACCAGCAGGATTGGGACAGGGGGGAACAATGAGCAGTTCTTC. Translated: CTSRIGTGGNNEQFF. The chain combines TRBV1 with TRBJ2-1; the table calls TRBD1, which could not be checked here. TRBV1 is a listed pseudogene. The CDR3 covers 15 residues.